Listed below are T cell receptor beta chains from one sample, sequenced in a study of T cells in localized non-small cell lung cancer. The method was immunoSEQ multiplex PCR; TCRdb's version includes in-frame clones alone and lacks a portion of them. The sample yields about 40,000 clones, approximately 86% seen once. This sample comprised peripheral blood, obtained before any cancer treatment. Receptors were obtained from a man aged 40 to 69 with stage I lung adenocarcinoma. CDR3s include the opening cysteine and the closing phenylalanine or tryptophan.

V gene	J gene	CDR3 protein
TRBV2	TRBJ2-5	CASSGLIGAGETQYF
TRBV4-1	TRBJ2-7	CASSHSGQYEQYF
TRBV28	TRBJ2-6	CASRPGTGSTGANVLTF
TRBV28	TRBJ2-2	CASSLSRSNTGELFF
TRBV7-7	TRBJ2-5	CASSPNLAGVETQYF
TRBV5-4	TRBJ2-5	CASSLAVAGETQYF
TRBV5-4	TRBJ2-7	CASSLVPGGDEQYF
TRBV4-3	TRBJ2-1	CASSQDRLAGWNEQFF
TRBV5-4	TRBJ2-3	CASTKAGSGNTQYF
TRBV7-8	TRBJ2-5	CASSPLAGEGTQYF
TRBV11-3	TRBJ2-1	CASSSGTGGRGEQFF
TRBV2	TRBJ2-7	CASRDSLGEQYF
TRBV28	TRBJ2-1	CASRGGNYNEQFF
TRBV28	TRBJ1-3	CASSNGQYPRENTIYF
TRBV5-8	TRBJ2-5	CASSLGGQETQYF
TRBV5-6	TRBJ2-1	CASRIYGRAINNEQFF
TRBV27	TRBJ2-3	CASSLVVGDTQYF
TRBV27	TRBJ1-4	CASSLKGDRGSEKLFF
TRBV7-6	TRBJ2-7	CASSFDPGTPHEQYF
TRBV6-6	TRBJ2-5	CASMESGTGAQETQYF
TRBV6-1	TRBJ2-7	CASNGRGEGRDEQYF
TRBV7-9	TRBJ2-7	CASRPAGTSGYEQYF
TRBV5-3	TRBJ1-5	CARSHYGGRNQPQHF
TRBV19	TRBJ1-3	CASSDRASGNTIYF
TRBV27	TRBJ1-1	CASTSGQGSGTEAFF
TRBV13	TRBJ2-7	CASSSSGTGTYEQYF
TRBV9	TRBJ2-1	CASSVAMHNEQFF
TRBV2	TRBJ2-5	CATGLAGESLLQETQYF
TRBV29-1	TRBJ2-7	CSVASGEDGEQYF
TRBV7-2	TRBJ1-1	CASSLRQGMAFF
TRBV6-6	TRBJ2-1	CASVGIPFNEQFF
TRBV7-9	TRBJ2-1	CASSLVSQAPYNEQFF
TRBV5-1	TRBJ2-2	CASSPTTGTAGELFF
TRBV27	TRBJ2-1	CASSLGGVLAGKQFF
TRBV7-2	TRBJ2-7	CASSLASSAVYYEQYF
TRBV27	TRBJ2-7	CASSFHLGTSGYEQYF
TRBV29-1	TRBJ2-5	CSVVGVGETQYF
TRBV7-9	TRBJ1-1	CASSLQGGTEAFF
TRBV18	TRBJ1-3	CASSPSGSSGNTIYF
TRBV7-3	TRBJ2-2	CASSPSGNGELFF
TRBV6-1	TRBJ1-1	CASSEASGTPNTEAFF
TRBV25-1	TRBJ2-5	CASSWGGQETQYF
TRBV27	TRBJ1-3	CASSWGVGHWGSGNTIYF
TRBV2	TRBJ1-4	CASSLNRGPTEKLFF
TRBV11-2	TRBJ1-3	CASSYDFRNTIYF
TRBV4-3	TRBJ2-7	CASSQDDSDEQYF
TRBV20-1	TRBJ1-4	CSAQANEKLFF
TRBV7-2	TRBJ2-1	CASTLEAGEQFF
TRBV7-2	TRBJ2-7	CASSAGTRLGEQYF
TRBV11-2	TRBJ2-7	CASSLGSDSSYEQYF
TRBV29-1	TRBJ2-7	CSVGGGDGTGVLEQYF
TRBV7-2	TRBJ1-5	CASSPQGLHYQPQHF
TRBV27	TRBJ2-5	CASSRWGQGIRETQYF
TRBV28	TRBJ1-4	CASSLFGRLTNEKLFF
TRBV9	TRBJ1-5	CASSVGPGGRNNQPQHF
TRBV5-1	TRBJ2-1	CASSGGAASSYNEQFF
TRBV15	TRBJ2-3	CATSRDVLAGFTDTQYF
TRBV9	TRBJ2-1	CASSSRPGGEQFF
TRBV4-2	TRBJ2-5	CASSPGLAGVETQYF
TRBV4-2	TRBJ1-1	CASSQVGQGAEAFF